Shown below are 31 T cell receptor beta chains from a single sample sequenced in a study of PD-1 blockade in mismatch repair-deficient tumors. The assay was immunoSEQ multiplex PCR, and TCRdb's table has in-frame clones only and misses some. This table has some 48,000 clones, over 75% appearing once. Material: peripheral blood, obtained about 4.5 months after starting pembrolizumab. The origin of the receptors is an adult with mismatch repair-deficient cancer.

This clone was observed a single time. The chain links TRBV30 to TRBJ2-1, with a tentative D call TRBD2 (6 bases). Germline V gene lookup returns CDR1 GTSNPN and CDR2 SVGIG (reference sequence). V was cut by 3 bases and J by 0 bases, with 9 bases left in between. CDR3 length: 14 amino acids. The CDR3 region has the DNA TGTGCCTGGAGCGACGGGAGCTCCTACAATGAGCAGTTCTTC. Encoded protein: CAWSDGSSYNEQFF.

This chain uses TRBV29-1 with TRBJ1-2, with D possibly TRBD1 on 5 matching bases. Germline V gene lookup returns CDR1 SQVTM and CDR2 ANQGSEA. This CDR3 contains 12 residues. V was shortened by 5 bases and J by 6 bases, with 13 bases between the two germline ends. The CDR3 here is CSVSPGAHGYTF. CDR3 DNA sequence: TGCAGCGTTTCCCCCGGGGCGCATGGCTACACCTTC.

This sequence joins TRBV7-9 and TRBJ1-1; TRBD1 is a possible D gene (5 bases). This CDR3 contains 14 residues. From germline, CDR1 is SEHNR and CDR2 FQNEAQ (reference sequence). Trimming pared 5 bases from V and 1 base from J, leaving 11 bases between. The CDR3: CASSARQRNTEAFF. The CDR3, as DNA: TGTGCCAGCAGCGCTAGACAGAGGAACACTGAAGCTTTCTTT.

This clone was seen once. The chain uses TRBV7-3 and TRBJ1-1; 8 bases line up with TRBD1. After removal of 5 bases from V and 4 bases from J, the junction contained 9 bases not matched to a gene. CDR3 length: 15 residues. Germline CDR1 SGHTA, CDR2 FQGTGA. The CDR3 is CASSAGGVVVTEAFF. CDR3 in DNA: TGTGCCAGCAGCGCAGGGGGCGTGGTGGTCACTGAAGCTTTCTTT. Full variable domain (rest looked up from reference TRBV7-3 and TRBJ1-1): GAGVSQTPSNKVTEKGKYVELRCDPISGHTALYWYRQSLGQGPEFLIYFQGTGAADDSGLPNDRFFAVRPEGSVSTLKIQRTERGDSAVYLCASSAGGVVVTEAFFGQGTRLTVV.

The V gene is TRBV9, the J gene TRBJ1-1; D call uncertain. The CDR3 is 12 residues long. Germline V gene lookup returns CDR1 SGDLS and CDR2 YYNGEE. V lost 7 bases to trimming and J lost 1 base, with 8 bases between them. The CDR3 DNA reads TGTGCCAGCGGGTCCACGAACACTGAAGCTTTCTTT. Residues: CASGSTNTEAFF. Variable domain in full (rest from reference TRBV9 and TRBJ1-1): DSGVTQTPKHLITATGQRVTLRCSPRSGDLSVYWYQQSLDQGLQFLIQYYNGEERAKGNILERFSAQQFPDLHSELNLSSLELGDSALYFCASGSTNTEAFFGQGTRLTVV.

V is TRBV7-2 and J is TRBJ1-3; no clear D. Deletions cut 2 bases from V and 0 bases from J, with 11 bases between. The germline CDR1 and CDR2 sequences are SGHTA and FQGNSA. The CDR3 contains 16 residues. The CDR3 coding sequence is TGTGCCAGCAGCTTAATCGGACTGAACTCTGGAAACACCATATATTTT. It translates to CASSLIGLNSGNTIYF.

This chain joins TRBV7-6 and TRBJ2-2; D unclear. CDR3 size: 15 residues. Trimming left V 2 bases short and J 5 bases short, with 12 bases between. Germline V CDR1 and CDR2: SGHVS, FNYEAQ. CDR3 bases: TGTGCCAGCAGCTTAAGTGGTGGGTTTACCGGGGAGCTGTTTTTT. Translated, it gives CASSLSGGFTGELFF.

This clone was picked up a small number of times. V and J are TRBV18 and TRBJ2-7, with 9 positions matching TRBD1. The CDR3 spans 15 residues. The V segment lost 3 bases and the J segment 0 bases; nucleotides outside the gene matches: 3. Germline V lookup: CDR1 KGHSH, CDR2 LQKENI. CDR3 sequence reads: CASSPRTGDSYEQYF. Written as DNA, the CDR3 is TGTGCCAGCTCACCCAGGACAGGGGACTCCTACGAGCAGTACTTC.

This sequence joins TRBV9 and TRBJ2-4, with 12 bases identical to TRBD2. The germline V gene has CDR1 SGDLS and CDR2 YYNGEE. The CDR3 loop spans 13 amino acids. V dropped 2 bases and J dropped 10; count of bases not matched to a gene: 1. The CDR3 nucleotides read TGTGCCAGCAGCGTCCTAGCGGGAGGGATTCAGTACTTC. As protein: CASSVLAGGIQYF.

The chain couples TRBV19 to TRBJ1-4; D ambiguous. The CDR3 consists of 17 residues. Germline V CDR1 and CDR2: LNHDA, SQIVND (reference sequence). Trimming removed 7 bases from V and 1 base from J, with 19 bases in between. The CDR3 loop reads CASNTPRIGETNEKLFF. CDR3 sequence (DNA): TGTGCCAGTAACACACCAAGGATTGGTGAAACTAATGAAAAACTGTTTTTT.

V and J are TRBV5-6 and TRBJ1-2, with D possibly TRBD1 on 5 matching bases. Trimming took 0 bases from V and 7 from J, leaving 16 bases between them. Germline CDR1 and CDR2: SGHDT and YYEEEE. CDR3 length: 15 residues. CDR3 sequence (DNA): TGTGCCAGCAGCTTGGTGGGGGGAAACATGGGTGGCTACACCTTC. This encodes CASSLVGGNMGGYTF.

The chain is built from TRBV10-2 and TRBJ1-1; D unclear. The germline V and J ends were trimmed by 4 bases and 0 bases, with 6 bases remaining between them. Looked up from germline, CDR1 is WSHSY and CDR2 is SAAADI. The CDR3 is 13 amino acids. The DNA of the CDR3 is TGCGCCAGCAGTGCAAACATGAACACTGAAGCTTTCTTT. Translated: CASSANMNTEAFF.

The rearrangement links TRBV10-3 to TRBJ1-4; no clear D. This CDR3 region has 16 residues. Trimming left V 1 base short and J 8 bases short, with 17 bases between. The germline V gene encodes CDR1 ENHRY and CDR2 SYGVKD. The CDR3 sequence: CAISEFPTLEGEKLFF. CDR3 coding DNA: TGTGCCATCAGTGAGTTCCCGACCCTTGAAGGGGAAAAACTGTTTTTT.

This clone was counted a few times. CDR3 DNA: TGTGCCAGCAGTGGTACAGGGTTTAGCTATGGCTACACCTTC. Translating it yields CASSGTGFSYGYTF. The chain is built from TRBV6-1 and TRBJ1-2; possible D gene TRBD1, 6 bases. There are 14 residues in the CDR3. CDR1 MNHNS and CDR2 SASEGT come from the germline V gene. Trimming took off 4 bases at V and 4 bases at J, with 13 bases between the two ends.

The rearrangement uses TRBV7-2 and TRBJ2-7; 10 bases agree with TRBD1. This CDR3 region has 15 residues. Unmatched junction bases numbered 10, after V lost 6 bases and J lost 5 bases. The germline gives CDR1 SGHTA, CDR2 FQGNSA. For the CDR3, the DNA is TGTGCCAGCAGACCGAGTACGGGACAGGGGAACGAGCAGTACTTC. Amino acids: CASRPSTGQGNEQYF. Full variable domain (remainder filled in from reference TRBV7-2 and TRBJ2-7): GAGVSQSPSNKVTEKGKDVELRCDPISGHTALYWYRQSLGQGLEFLIYFQGNSAPDKSGLPSDRFSAERTGGSVSTLTIQRTQQEDSAVYLCASRPSTGQGNEQYFGPGTRLTVT.

This chain joins TRBV7-3 and TRBJ2-2; no firm D call. This CDR3 is built from 14 residues. V lost 1 base and J lost 1, with 4 bases in between. Germline assignment: CDR1 SGHTA and CDR2 FQGTGA. The DNA of the CDR3 is TGTGCCAGCAGCTTAAACATGAACACCGGGGAGCTGTTTTTT. Residues: CASSLNMNTGELFF.

V and J are TRBV5-1 and TRBJ2-3, with D possibly being TRBD2 (6 bases). Germline CDR1 is SGHRS and CDR2 is YFSETQ. Trimming left V 5 bases short and J 6 bases short, with 19 bases between. There are 15 residues in the CDR3. The CDR3 nucleotides read TGCGCCAGCAGAGTTAGGGACTTCGTCCCGGATACGCAGTATTTT. It specifies CASRVRDFVPDTQYF.

The V gene is TRBV5-1, the J gene TRBJ2-3, with 11 bases lining up with TRBD2. Looked up from germline, CDR1 is SGHRS and CDR2 is YFSETQ. The V and J ends lost 0 bases and 4 bases, in that order; junction bases with no gene match: 13. The CDR3 covers 19 residues. In DNA form, the CDR3 reads TGCGCCAGCAGCTTGGGAGGGCGACTAGCGGGATTGGGTGCAGATACGCAGTATTTT. As protein: CASSLGGRLAGLGADTQYF.

This clone occurred once. The chain recombines TRBV27 with TRBJ2-3; D possibly corresponds to TRBD2 (5 bases). The CDR3 is 12 amino acids. Trimming cost V 5 bases and J 5 bases, with 8 bases left between them. Per germline, CDR1 MNHEY and CDR2 SMNVEV (reference sequence). The CDR3, as DNA: TGTGCCAGCAGTACTCGGGGAGATACGCAGTATTTT. Translated, it gives CASSTRGDTQYF.

In its sample, this clone was seen a few times. The J gene is TRBJ1-2, the V gene TRBV5-6; TRBD1 is a possible D gene (5 bases). CDR3 length: 11 residues. Per germline, CDR1 SGHDT and CDR2 YYEEEE. The V end was cut by 4 bases, the J end by 8 bases, with 9 bases between. CDR3 region: CASSLGAGYTF. CDR3 DNA sequence: TGTGCCAGCAGCCTCGGGGCGGGCTACACCTTC.

The chain is built from TRBV5-6 and TRBJ2-7; no clear D gene. The V gene's germline CDR1 is SGHDT and CDR2 YYEEEE. The CDR3 loop spans 12 amino acids. The ends were cut back, 0 bases at V and 5 bases at J, with 6 bases in the middle. CDR3 nucleotide sequence: TGTGCCAGCAGCTTGGTCCGGGACGAGCAGTACTTC. This sequence encodes CASSLVRDEQYF.

This clone was detected only a few times. The CDR3: CASGGGSYEQYF. CDR3 bases: TGTGCCAGCGGTGGCGGCTCCTACGAGCAGTACTTC. The chain links TRBV6-6 to TRBJ2-7; no clear D gene. This CDR3 is 12 amino acids long. V lost 8 bases, J lost 0 bases, and 8 bases lay in between. Germline CDR1 reads MNHNY; CDR2 reads SVGAGI (reference sequence).

This chain links TRBV11-1 with TRBJ1-1; TRBD1 might be the D (5 bases). CDR3 size: 15 residues. With 7 bases removed from V and 0 bases from J, the gap between germline ends came to 15 bases. CDR1 SGHAT and CDR2 FQDESV come from the germline V gene (reference sequence). CDR3 DNA sequence: TGTGCCAGCACCCAAGGGGCAGCTTTGAACACTGAAGCTTTCTTT. It encodes CASTQGAALNTEAFF.

The rearrangement uses TRBV5-1 and TRBJ2-2; tentative D call: TRBD2 (5 bases). Germline CDR1 is SGHRS and CDR2 is YFSETQ. This CDR3 region has 16 residues. V lost 4 bases and J lost 0, with 13 bases in between. The CDR3 protein is CASSPALASNTGELFF. CDR3 nucleotide sequence: TGCGCCAGCAGCCCCGCCCTAGCCTCGAACACCGGGGAGCTGTTTTTT.

The chain uses TRBV4-2 and TRBJ2-1, with a weak D call TRBD2 (5 bases). V was trimmed by 1 base and J by 8 bases, leaving 12 bases between them. Germline V lookup: CDR1 LGHNA, CDR2 YNFKEQ. The CDR3 extends over 14 amino acids. The CDR3 DNA reads TGTGCCAGCAGCCAAGTGGGCGGGCTCGATGAGCAGTTCTTC. Protein: CASSQVGGLDEQFF.

This clone came up once. J is TRBJ1-5 and V is TRBV10-3, with D perhaps TRBD1 (6 bases). Deletions cut 2 bases from V and 3 bases from J, with 8 bases between. The germline CDR1 and CDR2 sequences are ENHRY and SYGVKD. This CDR3 has 14 amino acids. CDR3 protein: CAISEGQPNQPQHF. In DNA form, the CDR3 reads TGTGCCATCAGTGAGGGACAGCCCAATCAGCCCCAGCATTTT.

The V call is TRBV5-6, the J call TRBJ1-2; D is possibly TRBD1 (6 bases). The germline CDR1 and CDR2 sequences are SGHDT and YYEEEE. Trimming shortened V by 4 bases and J by 3 bases, and 10 bases separated the two germline ends. This CDR3 comprises 13 residues. CDR3 nucleotide sequence: TGTGCCAGCAGCCCGGACAGCGACTATGGCTACACCTTC. Its protein product is CASSPDSDYGYTF.

The chain couples TRBV18 to TRBJ2-7; 11 nucleotides align to TRBD1. CDR3 size: 13 residues. CDR1 and CDR2 (germline): KGHSH, LQKENI. Unmatched junction bases numbered 3, after V lost 5 bases and J lost 6 bases. The CDR3 DNA is TGTGCCAGCTCAAAGGACAGGGGGCTCGAGCAGTACTTC. Translating it yields CASSKDRGLEQYF.

The rearrangement links TRBV25-1 to TRBJ2-3; 10 nucleotides agree with TRBD2. CDR1 is MGHDK and CDR2 is SYGVNS in the germline V gene. Trimming at V came to 6 bases and at J to 4 bases, leaving 4 bases not matched to a gene. This CDR3 is 14 amino acids long. Here the CDR3 DNA reads TGTGCCAGCAGCCTCGGGACTAGCGCAGATACGCAGTATTTT. Amino acids: CASSLGTSADTQYF. The full variable domain, in which reference TRBV25-1 and TRBJ2-3 provide the parts outside the CDR3, is EADIYQTPRYLVIGTGKKITLECSQTMGHDKMYWYQQDPGMELHLIHYSYGVNSTEKGDLSSESTVSRIRTEHFPLTLESARPSHTSQYLCASSLGTSADTQYFGPGTRLTVL.

In this sample, this clone turned up a few times. For the CDR3, the DNA is TGCAGCGTCGGAAGAGCGGACTACGAGCAGTACTTC. Its translation is CSVGRADYEQYF. The V and J genes are TRBV29-1 and TRBJ2-7, with a possible D match to TRBD2 (5 bases). V lost 6 bases to trimming and J lost 3 bases, with 12 bases between them. This CDR3 contains 12 residues. Germline V gene data show CDR1 as SQVTM and CDR2 as ANQGSEA.

The rearrangement joins TRBV4-1 to TRBJ1-1; no clear D. The germline V and J ends were trimmed by 1 base and 0 bases, with 6 bases remaining between them. The CDR3 has 14 residues. Germline-derived CDR1 and CDR2 are MGHRA and YSYEKL. CDR3 in DNA: TGCGCCAGCAGCCAAGTGGAGTTGAACACTGAAGCTTTCTTT. Translating gives CASSQVELNTEAFF.